The sequence of this T cell receptor (beta chain) was determined in a study of identical twins. MiXCR was run by TCRdb on the 5' RACE reads, yielding one entry per CDR3 protein. The table has roughly 540,000 distinct CDR3 sequences, less than 25% seen once. This clonotype appeared a few times. CDR1 and CDR2 (germline): MRHNA, SNTAGT. The CDR3 is 15 amino acids. V lost 7 bases to trimming and J lost 0 bases, with 13 bases between them. This sample was shared with a second study, whose subject was T cells expressing NK-cell markers. That work states: The sequencing cohort of eight donors included seven HCMV-seropositive individuals and one seronegative individual. Where a handful of donors were concerned, these clonotypes also led the CD3+CD56-NKG2C+ fraction. What remained unclear was the HCMV specificity of expanded NKG2C+ T cell clones.

This chain joins TRBV6-4 and TRBJ1-5; maybe TRBD1 (6 bases). The sample taken for sequencing was CD4+ T cells sorted from blood. The TCR was taken from a woman younger than 35 in good health. The CDR3: CASTFGGDSNQPQHF. CDR3 DNA: TGTGCCAGCACGTTCGGGGGCGATAGCAATCAGCCCCAGCATTTT.